The entry below gives a single T cell receptor (beta chain) sequence along with its context. This specimen comes from a study of blood T cell repertoires in COVID-19. As for the study in general: PBMCs, B-cell-depleted T cells, or T cells provided the cDNA or gDNA that made up the material.

Per the original methods: Nucleated cell counts were estimated from reference gene primer amplification. The assay was immunoSEQ multiplex PCR, and TCRdb's table has in-frame clones only and misses some. That table gives V, J and clone size, and the DNA gave D and trimming. The sample records tens of thousands of clones, roughly nine tenths being singletons. V lost 0 bases, J lost 4 bases, and 10 bases lay in between. Per the germline V gene, CDR1 is SGHRS and CDR2 is YFSETQ. The CDR3 is 14 residues long. The origin of this receptor is a man aged 50-59 years with active COVID-19. The J gene is TRBJ1-2, the V gene TRBV5-1; D perhaps matches TRBD1 (5 bases). Sequencing input: peripheral blood. The CDR3 DNA is TGCGCCAGCAGCTTGGCTCAGGGTGCCTATGGCTACACCTTC. It specifies CASSLAQGAYGYTF. The variable domain in full, completed from reference TRBV5-1 and TRBJ1-2, reads KAGVTQTPRYLIKTRGQQVTLSCSPISGHRSVSWYQQTPGQGLQFLFEYFSETQRNKGNFPGRFSGRQFSNSRSEMNVSTLELGDSALYLCASSLAQGAYGYTFGSGTRLTVV.